This entry lists 32 T cell receptor beta chains sequenced from one sample in a study of blood T cell repertoires in COVID-19. Only in-frame clones appear in the TCRdb table, and some are missing; sequencing was by immunoSEQ multiplex PCR. The table has about 240,000 clones, about 79% seen once. The specimen sequenced was peripheral blood. Source of these receptors: a woman at least 80 years old with acute or convalescent COVID-19.

The chain employs TRBV3-1 (or the pseudogene TRBV3-2) and TRBJ1-4; D remains unclear. CDR1 LGHDT and CDR2 YNNKEL come from the germline V gene (reference sequence). The CDR3 covers 15 residues. Trimming removed 3 bases at V and 7 bases at J, with 15 bases between. The CDR3 region is CASSQAGRMGEKLFF. The CDR3 DNA reads as TGTGCCAGCAGCCAGGCGGGAAGGATGGGTGAAAAACTGTTTTTT.

V usage is TRBV28 and J usage is TRBJ1-1, with TRBD1 matching 8 bases. This CDR3 has 15 residues. In germline, CDR1 is MDHEN, CDR2 SYDVKM. The trim removed 5 bases at V and 1 base at J, leaving 6 bases unmatched. In DNA form, the CDR3 reads TGTGCCAGCAGTCCGACAGGGGCGGCGAACACTGAAGCTTTCTTT. Its protein product is CASSPTGAANTEAFF.

This clone was recorded only once. V gene TRBV5-1 combines with J gene TRBJ2-7; 10 bases map to TRBD1. This CDR3 is built from 15 residues. The J segment lost 6 bases and the V segment lost 3 bases, leaving 9 bases of the junction unmatched. Per the germline V gene, CDR1 is SGHRS and CDR2 is YFSETQ. In DNA, the CDR3 is TGCGCCAGCAGCTCCCCCGGGACAGGGGACCCCGAGCAGTACTTC. Its translation is CASSSPGTGDPEQYF.

The chain uses TRBV6-5 and TRBJ1-5, with 7 bases fitting TRBD1. In germline, CDR1 is MNHEY, CDR2 SVGAGI. This CDR3 comprises 14 residues. V lost 2 bases to trimming and J lost 7 bases; unmatched junction nucleotides: 5. The CDR3 loop is CASSYEGGPQPQHF. The CDR3 bases are TGTGCCAGCAGTTACGAAGGGGGCCCCCAGCCCCAGCATTTT.

The V gene is TRBV18, the J gene TRBJ2-3; 12 bases are shared with TRBD2. The CDR3 is made up of 16 amino acids. The germline CDR1 and CDR2 sequences are KGHSH and LQKENI. The V and J ends lost 4 bases and 2 bases, in that order; junction bases with no gene match: 4. The CDR3 coding sequence is TGTGCCAGCTCACGGACTAGCGGGGCACTCACAGATACGCAGTATTTT. The encoded protein is CASSRTSGALTDTQYF. The full variable domain, with the rest looked up from reference TRBV18 and TRBJ2-3, is NAGVMQNPRHLVRRRGQEARLRCSPMKGHSHVYWYRQLPEEGLKFMVYLQKENIIDESGMPKERFSAEFPKEGPSILRIQQVVRGDSAAYFCASSRTSGALTDTQYFGPGTRLTVL.

CDR3 DNA sequence: TGCGCCAGCAGCTTACTTTCCGGGACAGCCGAAGCTTTCTTT. Translating gives CASSLLSGTAEAFF. This chain links TRBV5-1 with TRBJ1-1, with 7 bases matching TRBD1. The CDR3 loop spans 14 amino acids. Germline lookup yields CDR1 SGHRS and CDR2 YFSETQ. With V trimmed by 2 bases and J by 8 bases, 9 bases remained unmatched.

The sample holds a few counts of this clone. The chain links TRBV5-1 to TRBJ2-7; D uncertain. Trimming stripped 5 bases from V and 1 base from J, with 16 bases between. Germline assignment: CDR1 SGHRS and CDR2 YFSETQ. The CDR3 extends over 15 amino acids. Here the CDR3 DNA reads TGCGCCAGCAGGTCCCTTCCCGACTCATCCTACGAGCAGTACTTC. Its protein product is CASRSLPDSSYEQYF.

Turning to this clone: Other nucleotide sequences from this sample produce the same CDR3. The rearrangement joins TRBV11-2 to TRBJ2-5; a weak D match, TRBD1 (7 bases). This CDR3 contains 16 residues. The germline V gene encodes CDR1 SGHAT and CDR2 FQNNGV. V lost 1 base and J lost 1, with 13 bases in between. CDR3 region: CASSLGAGGSQETQYF. The CDR3 DNA is TGTGCCAGCAGCTTAGGGGCAGGGGGGTCCCAAGAGACCCAGTACTTC.

This clone was seen only once. The chain uses TRBV5-1 and TRBJ2-7; 10 bases map to TRBD1. Germline CDR1 and CDR2: SGHRS and YFSETQ. This CDR3 is built from 14 residues. V trimming: 4 bases; J trimming: 4 bases; junction bases outside the gene matches: 5. Written as DNA, the CDR3 is TGCGCCAGCAGCCTGGACAGGGGGAGGTACGAGCAGTACTTC. Translating gives CASSLDRGRYEQYF.

This chain links TRBV27 with TRBJ1-3, with D maybe TRBD1 (6 bases). This CDR3 has 16 amino acids. V lost 6 bases and J lost 4, with 19 bases in between. CDR1 is MNHEY, CDR2 SMNVEV, per germline (reference sequence). This CDR3 reads CASSLRGTPPGNTIYF. As DNA, the CDR3 is TGTGCCAGCAGCCTCAGGGGAACCCCTCCGGGAAACACCATATATTTT.

The chain is built from TRBV29-1 and TRBJ1-2, with 7 bases matching TRBD1. The CDR3 totals 11 residues. Germline V gene sequence: CDR1 SQVTM, CDR2 ANQGSEA. J was trimmed by 14 bases and V by 2 bases; bases with no gene match: 8. The CDR3 loop reads CSVEIDRVETF. In DNA form, the CDR3 reads TGCAGCGTTGAAATCGACAGGGTAGAGACCTTC.

This clone was seen a few times. This chain uses TRBV7-9 with TRBJ2-7, with D hard to call. The CDR3 is made up of 12 amino acids. Germline CDR1 and CDR2: SEHNR and FQNEAQ (reference sequence). Trimming removed 5 bases from V and 2 bases from J, with 7 bases in between. The CDR3 loop reads CASSLLPYEQYF. DNA for the CDR3: TGTGCCAGCAGCCTCCTACCCTACGAGCAGTACTTC. Full variable domain (rest looked up from reference TRBV7-9 and TRBJ2-7): DTGVSQNPRHKITKRGQNVTFRCDPISEHNRLYWYRQTLGQGPEFLTYFQNEAQLEKSRLLSDRFSAERPKGSFSTLEIQRTEQGDSAMYLCASSLLPYEQYFGPGTRLTVT.

The chain combines TRBV3-1 (or the pseudogene TRBV3-2) with TRBJ1-2; 9 bases match TRBD1. Germline CDR1 is LGHDT and CDR2 is YNNKEL (reference sequence). The CDR3 spans 16 residues. V shed 4 bases and J 4 bases; nucleotides not matched to a gene: 10. DNA for the CDR3: TGTGCCAGCAGCCCTCAACCGGGACAGGGTGGCTATGGCTACACCTTC. It is translated as CASSPQPGQGGYGYTF.

The chain recombines TRBV18 with TRBJ2-1; 15 bases align to TRBD2. Germline trimming cut 4 bases from V and 9 bases from J; bases unmatched to any gene: 4. This CDR3 has 15 amino acids. Germline assignment: CDR1 KGHSH and CDR2 LQKENI. The CDR3 DNA reads as TGTGCCAGCTCACAACCGGGACTAGCGGGGGGTGAGCAGTTCTTC. Its protein is CASSQPGLAGGEQFF.

Here the CDR3 reads CASSVGLAGGPLETQYF. CDR3 coding DNA: TGTGCCAGCAGCGTAGGACTAGCGGGGGGGCCCCTGGAGACCCAGTACTTC. The chain carries TRBV9 and TRBJ2-5, with TRBD2 matching 14 bases. Germline-derived CDR1 and CDR2 are SGDLS and YYNGEE. The trim removed 0 bases at V and 5 bases at J, leaving 6 bases unmatched. This CDR3 is built from 17 residues.

The chain joins TRBV2 to TRBJ1-2; no clear D. Trimming removed 4 bases from V and 3 bases from J, with 12 bases in between. The germline gives CDR1 SNHLY, CDR2 FYNNEI. This CDR3 spans 14 amino acids. The CDR3 loop reads CASSAQLGDYGYTF. CDR3 nucleotides: TGTGCCAGCAGTGCCCAGCTCGGAGACTATGGCTACACCTTC.

The rearrangement links TRBV7-2 to TRBJ1-6, with D unresolved. Looked up from germline, CDR1 is SGHTA and CDR2 is FQGNSA. Trimming stripped 3 bases from V and 4 bases from J, with 4 bases between. This CDR3 spans 13 amino acids. The chain's CDR3 is CASSFSYNSPLHF. For the CDR3, the DNA is TGTGCCAGCAGCTTTAGTTATAATTCACCCCTCCACTTT.

This chain connects TRBV28 to TRBJ1-4; no firm D call. Germline assignment: CDR1 MDHEN and CDR2 SYDVKM. CDR3 length equals 12 residues. V was pared by 7 bases and J by 3 bases, with 6 bases between. The CDR3 region is CASTVSNEKLFF. The CDR3 DNA follows: TGTGCCAGCACCGTATCTAATGAAAAACTGTTTTTT.

This clone was found once. The chain carries TRBV18 and TRBJ1-5; 9 positions agree with TRBD1. The trim removed 5 bases at V and 7 bases at J, leaving 3 bases unmatched. Germline V gene sequence: CDR1 KGHSH, CDR2 LQKENI. This CDR3 region has 13 residues. CDR3 protein: CASSSDRGQPQHF. CDR3 sequence (DNA): TGTGCCAGCTCATCAGACAGGGGGCAGCCCCAGCATTTT.

The chain employs TRBV7-5 and TRBJ1-2. TRBV7-5 counts as a pseudogene. The CDR3 loop spans 11 amino acids. CDR3: CARSLGGGYTF. The CDR3 nucleotides are TGTGCCAGAAGCTTAGGAGGCGGCTACACCTTC.

In this sample, this clone turned up once. V usage is TRBV7-9 and J usage is TRBJ2-2, with 7 bases aligning to TRBD1. This CDR3 region has 15 residues. Germline V gene data show CDR1 as SEHNR and CDR2 as FQNEAQ (reference sequence). V was clipped by 4 bases and J by 1 base; unmatched bases: 3. DNA of the CDR3: TGTGCCAGCAGCTCCCGACAGGGGAACACCGGGGAGCTGTTTTTT. Translated: CASSSRQGNTGELFF.

The V call is TRBV7-8, the J call TRBJ2-3; TRBD2 might be the D (6 bases). CDR3 length equals 15 residues. From germline, CDR1 is SGHVS and CDR2 FQNEAQ. V shed 1 base and J shed 2 bases, with 10 bases lying between them. CDR3 residues: CASSLEGRFTDTQYF. CDR3 sequence (DNA): TGTGCCAGCAGCTTAGAAGGGAGGTTCACAGATACGCAGTATTTT.

This clone was observed a few times. The chain links TRBV6-1 to TRBJ1-4; D gene uncertain. V was cut by 3 bases and J by 8 bases, with 13 bases left in between. Germline CDR1 MNHNS, CDR2 SASEGT. The length of the CDR3 is 14 residues. The CDR3 reads CASSDRPGEEKLFF. The DNA for the CDR3 is TGTGCCAGCAGTGATCGACCCGGGGAGGAAAAACTGTTTTTT.

The chain uses TRBV27 and TRBJ1-2; no reliable D call. The CDR3 contains 14 residues. V was cut by 2 bases and J by 4 bases, with 11 bases left in between. CDR1 and CDR2 (germline): MNHEY, SMNVEV (reference sequence). CDR3 loop: CASSLSPAGYGYTF. The CDR3 nucleotides are TGTGCCAGCAGTTTAAGTCCGGCGGGCTATGGCTACACCTTC.

V usage is TRBV7-8 and J usage is TRBJ1-1; weak D call: TRBD1 (5 bases). Germline V gene data show CDR1 as SGHVS and CDR2 as FQNEAQ. There are 14 residues in the CDR3. Trimming left V 4 bases short and J 1 base short, with 10 bases between. For the CDR3, the DNA is TGTGCCAGCAGCTCAACCGGGGGGAACACTGAAGCTTTCTTT. It is translated as CASSSTGGNTEAFF.

This clone was detected a few times. The rearrangement links TRBV9 to TRBJ2-1, with 7 bases aligning to TRBD2. V lost 3 bases and J lost 10; bases outside the gene matches: 7. Germline CDR1 reads SGDLS; CDR2 reads YYNGEE. The CDR3 runs to 13 residues. The CDR3, as DNA: TGTGCCAGCAGCGCGGGGGGTCTTGGGGAGCAGTTCTTC. It encodes CASSAGGLGEQFF. Filled out from reference TRBV9 and TRBJ2-1, the complete variable domain reads DSGVTQTPKHLITATGQRVTLRCSPRSGDLSVYWYQQSLDQGLQFLIQYYNGEERAKGNILERFSAQQFPDLHSELNLSSLELGDSALYFCASSAGGLGEQFFGPGTRLTVL.

This chain connects TRBV7-9 to TRBJ1-1; no clear D gene. CDR3 length equals 14 residues. Trimming cost V 3 bases and J 1 base, with 9 bases left between them. Germline loops: CDR1 SEHNR, CDR2 FQNEAQ (reference sequence). CDR3 sequence: CASSLAGSNTEAFF. Written as DNA, the CDR3 is TGTGCCAGCAGCTTGGCAGGATCGAACACTGAAGCTTTCTTT.

J is TRBJ1-5 and V is TRBV6-5, with D tentatively TRBD1 (6 bases). CDR1 and CDR2 from the germline V gene are MNHEY and SVGAGI. Trimming cost V 7 bases and J 7 bases, with 20 bases left between them. CDR3 length: 15 residues. The CDR3 coding sequence is TGTGCCAGCATAGTGGGGGCTATGGTAAACCAGCCCCAGCATTTT. This translates into CASIVGAMVNQPQHF.

The rearrangement links TRBV2 to TRBJ1-1, with 8 nucleotides matching TRBD1. The length of the CDR3 is 14 residues. Trimming took 4 bases from V and 6 from J; bases not matched to a gene: 7. Germline CDR1 is SNHLY and CDR2 is FYNNEI. CDR3 amino acids: CASSGGRGRAEAFF. The CDR3 DNA reads TGTGCCAGCAGTGGAGGCAGGGGGCGGGCTGAAGCTTTCTTT. Using reference TRBV2 and TRBJ1-1 for the parts outside the CDR3, the full variable domain is EPEVTQTPSHQVTQMGQEVILRCVPISNHLYFYWYRQILGQKVEFLVSFYNNEISEKSEIFDDQFSVERPDGSNFTLKIRSTKLEDSAMYFCASSGGRGRAEAFFGQGTRLTVV.

The genes are TRBV19 and TRBJ1-6, with 8 positions matching TRBD1. Trimming cost V 7 bases and J 7 bases; bases outside gene matches: 9. The germline V gene has CDR1 LNHDA and CDR2 SQIVND (reference sequence). There are 15 residues in the CDR3. The CDR3 nucleotides read TGTGCCAGTACCCATTTGGACAGGGAGAATTCACCCCTCCACTTT. Translation: CASTHLDRENSPLHF.

This chain links TRBV18 with TRBJ2-3; 10 bases align to TRBD2. V shed 6 bases, J shed 2 bases, and the junction held 8 bases outside the gene matches. CDR1 KGHSH and CDR2 LQKENI come from the germline V gene. The CDR3 consists of 16 residues. CDR3 bases: TGTGCCAGCTCCCTGTATAGCGGGGGGAACACAGATACGCAGTATTTT. It translates to CASSLYSGGNTDTQYF.

The J gene is TRBJ1-2, the V gene TRBV5-1; 7 positions agree with TRBD1. This CDR3 has 15 amino acids. The trim removed 0 bases at V and 3 bases at J, leaving 5 bases unmatched. The V gene's germline CDR1 is SGHRS and CDR2 YFSETQ. The DNA of the CDR3 is TGCGCCAGCAGCTTGGGGCAGGGGGTTTACTATGGCTACACCTTC. Translating gives CASSLGQGVYYGYTF.